The entry below describes one T cell receptor beta chain. Antigen specificity is unknown. This sample was included in a study of T cell responses to AZD1222 COVID-19 vaccine. Study findings and constraints: Among vaccine-associated CD4 TCRs, coverage spanned spike, with dominance at 160-218 and 743-854.

TCRdb keeps only in-frame clones here, not all; method: immunoSEQ multiplex PCR. Of some 200,000 clones in the sample, about nine tenths are singletons; the top ten hold roughly 0.99%. Germline CDR1 reads SGHDN; CDR2 reads FVKESK. The V gene lost 1 base and the J gene lost 2 bases, with 15 bases spanning the gap. CDR3 length: 16 residues. V usage is TRBV14 and J usage is TRBJ2-7; possibly TRBD1 for D (6 bases). The clonotype originates from an adult in good health. The starting material was peripheral blood, obtained on day 0 of AZD1222 vaccination. The CDR3 DNA reads TGTGCCAGCAGCCAAGGGGCGTGGGGGCGGACCTACGAGCAGTACTTC. This translates into CASSQGAWGRTYEQYF.